This T cell receptor beta chain is drawn from a study of shared T cell receptors in the human thymus. V was pared by 5 bases and J by 4 bases, with 18 bases between. The length of the CDR3 is 16 residues. Per the germline V gene, CDR1 is MDHEN and CDR2 is SYDVKM. Measured with immunoSEQ multiplex PCR; TCRdb has only the in-frame clones, and not every one. Of 55,000 to 75,000 clones in the sample, 90% to 95% are singletons; the top ten hold around 0.035%. The source is a human donor. The sequencing sample was made of thymocytes. V is TRBV28 and J is TRBJ1-5, with D perhaps TRBD1 (6 bases). The CDR3 reads CASSEPTAGANQPQHF. The CDR3 DNA is TGTGCCAGCAGTGAGCCAACGGCAGGGGCAAATCAGCCCCAGCATTTT.